Listed here are 20 T cell receptor beta chains from one sample, sequenced in a study of tumor-infiltrating lymphocytes in primary liver carcinoma. It was from around 18-30 mg of unsorted bulk tissue that RNA and DNA were co-extracted. Priming with a constant-region primer yielded TCR beta cDNA from roughly 490 ng total RNA. Libraries of TCR beta came from three nested multiplex PCR rounds with slightly modified ARM-PCR. PCR rounds one and two used TRBV1-TRBV30 forward primers with a C-beta reverse primer for around 11 cycles each. Each CDR3 protein is one row after TCRdb ran MiXCR on the multiplex PCR reads. The table includes more than 95,000 distinct CDR3 sequences, roughly 80% detected once. Sequencing input: liver tumor tissue from sampling region 3. Noted subset: tumor region T3, left-lateral pole. These receptors came from a man in his forties with primary liver carcinoma and hepatitis B virus infection.

The gene calls are TRBV6-6 and TRBJ1-5; TRBD1 might be the D (6 bases). Germline lookup yields CDR1 MNHNY and CDR2 SVGAGI (reference sequence). The CDR3 runs 17 residues. V was pared by 7 bases and J by 2 bases, with 21 bases between. The CDR3 coding sequence is TGTGCCAGCAAAATTGGACGGGGGGCGCATGGCAATCAGCCCCAGCATTTT. It is translated as CASKIGRGAHGNQPQHF.

A note on this clonotype: In this CDR3 the conserved last residue, phenylalanine or tryptophan, is missing, so a read error is likely. The chain uses TRBV24-1 and TRBJ2-7; D is perhaps TRBD2 (6 bases). Germline V gene sequence: CDR1 KGHDR, CDR2 SFDVKD. The CDR3 extends over 15 amino acids. CDR3 region: CVTSETLAEPYEQYS. In nucleotides, the CDR3 is TGTGTCACCAGTGAAACTTTAGCGGAGCCCTACGAGCAGTACTCC.

This clonotype was found a few times. Compared with germline, one end of the junction differs, possibly owing to a read error. V is TRBV6-2 or TRBV6-3 and J is TRBJ2-3, with D tentatively TRBD1 or TRBD2 (5 bases each). Germline CDR1 is MNHEY and CDR2 is SVGEGT. This CDR3 comprises 14 residues. The CDR3 protein is CVSSRGGAGETQYF. The CDR3 coding sequence is TGTGTCAGCAGTCGGGGCGGCGCCGGAGAGACGCAGTATTTT.

Points on this clonotype: It is likely a read error, because the conserved phenylalanine at the end of the CDR3 is missing. The chain employs TRBV12-3 or TRBV12-4 and TRBJ2-1; tentatively, D is TRBD2 (6 bases). The CDR3 runs 16 residues. The CDR3 DNA is TGTGCTAGCGCCCAAAGGGGCGGGGATTTACTTAATGAGCAGTTCCTC. Its protein is CASAQRGGDLLNEQFL.

With respect to this clonotype: One end of the junction fails to match germline, which may point to a read error. This sequence joins TRBV6-9 and TRBJ2-2, with D possibly called TRBD1 or TRBD2 (5 bases each). The CDR3 is made up of 13 amino acids. CDR1 is MNHGY and CDR2 is SVAAGI in the germline V gene. CDR3 protein: CACARVDTGELLF. The CDR3 coding sequence is TGTGCCTGCGCCAGGGTGGACACCGGGGAGCTGCTTTTT.

Note on this clonotype: The junction departs from germline at one end; a sequencing error may be responsible. This rearrangement joins TRBV6-2 or TRBV6-3 to TRBJ2-6; tentative D call: TRBD1 (6 bases). Germline CDR1 reads MNHEY; CDR2 reads SVGEGT. This CDR3 region has 17 residues. CDR3: CASSARDTISGAYVLTF. The CDR3, as DNA: TGTGCCAGCAGTGCCCGGGACACGATCTCTGGGGCCTACGTCCTGACTTTC.

The J gene is TRBJ2-3, the V gene TRBV6-5; D may be TRBD2 (6 bases). CDR3 length equals 15 residues. V was trimmed by 5 bases and J by 6 bases, leaving 18 bases between them. Germline CDR1 is MNHEY and CDR2 is SVGAGI. CDR3 amino acids: CASSLLTGESDTQYF. DNA for the CDR3: TGTGCCAGCAGTCTCTTGACGGGAGAGTCGGATACGCAGTATTTT.

To note about this clonotype: The junction and the germline gene differ at one end; a read error may be behind it. The rearrangement joins TRBV11-2 to TRBJ2-5; TRBD2 matches at 8 bases. Germline loops: CDR1 SGHAT, CDR2 FQNNGV. The CDR3 loop spans 14 amino acids. CDR3 nucleotides: TGTGCCAGCAGTTTAAGCGGGGGACAAGAGACCCACTACTTC. Translating it yields CASSLSGGQETHYF.

Comment on this clonotype: A junction boundary mismatches the germline segment, possibly from a read error. The J gene is TRBJ2-6, the V gene TRBV10-3; TRBD1 aligns across 9 bases. In germline, CDR1 is ENHRY, CDR2 SYGVKD. The CDR3 loop spans 16 amino acids. The CDR3 reads CAIGGQGASGTNILTF. Here the CDR3 DNA reads TGTGCCATCGGGGGACAGGGAGCCTCAGGGACCAACATCCTGACTTTC.

About this clonotype itself: One end of the junction does not line up with germline, which may come from a read error. The chain is built from TRBV29-1 and TRBJ2-2; D is possibly TRBD2 (6 bases). CDR3 length: 15 residues. Germline loops: CDR1 SQVTM, CDR2 ANQGSEA. The CDR3 DNA reads as TGCAGTGTTGCGGGGAGTGTAGGGCGAAGCGGGGAGCTGTTTTTT. It translates to CSVAGSVGRSGELFF.

Comment on this clonotype: The CDR3 does not close with the conserved phenylalanine or tryptophan, likely indicating a read error. This sequence joins TRBV11-1 and TRBJ2-4, with 13 bases aligning to TRBD2. CDR3 length equals 17 residues. CDR1 SGHAT and CDR2 FQDESV come from the germline V gene (reference sequence). CDR3 sequence (DNA): TGTACCAGTAGCTTTACCGGGACTAGCGGGACCAAAAACATTCAGTACCTC. It specifies CTSSFTGTSGTKNIQYL.

The sample holds one count of this clonotype. Without the conserved terminal phenylalanine or tryptophan, this CDR3 likely stems from a read error. The rearrangement links TRBV6-6 to TRBJ2-5; D gene uncertain. Germline V gene data show CDR1 as MNHNY and CDR2 as SVGAGI (reference sequence). Trimming removed 6 bases from V and 5 bases from J, with 13 bases in between. CDR3 length: 13 residues. This CDR3 is CASSSSGWETQYS. As DNA, the CDR3 is TGTGCCAGCAGCTCCTCTGGGTGGGAGACCCAGTACTCC.

The gene calls are TRBV11-1 and TRBJ2-2, with D hard to call. This CDR3 has 14 amino acids. Germline V gene lookup returns CDR1 SGHAT and CDR2 FQDESV (reference sequence). With 6 bases removed from V and 3 bases from J, the gap between germline ends came to 11 bases. The CDR3, as DNA: TGTGCCAGCAGACCGAGCCCTGACACCGGGGAGCTGTTTTTT. It yields the protein CASRPSPDTGELFF.

A remark on this clonotype: Relative to the germline gene, one junction end is altered; a read error may explain this. The chain is built from TRBV29-1 and TRBJ1-1; D unresolved. The CDR3 is made up of 15 amino acids. Germline CDR1 reads SQVTM; CDR2 reads ANQGSEA. DNA of the CDR3: TGCAGCGCTTCCTCGGGTTGGGCAATGAACACTGAAGTTTCCTTT. Encoded protein: CSASSGWAMNTEVSF.

Details on this clonotype: Relative to the germline gene, one junction end is altered; a read error may explain this. V is TRBV6-2 or TRBV6-3 and J is TRBJ2-1, with TRBD2 matching over 9 bases. The CDR3 is 13 amino acids. Germline lookup yields CDR1 MNHEY and CDR2 SVGEGT. The CDR3 region has the DNA TGTGCCAGCAGACCGGGACTAGCCGAGAGGCAGCTCTTC. Protein: CASRPGLAERQLF.

Concerning this clonotype: One end of the junction fails to match germline, which may point to a read error. The gene calls are TRBV29-1 and TRBJ1-5; D is unclear. CDR1 is SQVTM and CDR2 is ANQGSEA in the germline V gene. The CDR3 loop spans 12 amino acids. The CDR3 DNA follows: TGCAGCGTTTGGGGAGGCAATCAGCCCCAACATTTT. This encodes CSVWGGNQPQHF.

Of note for this clonotype: Since no conserved phenylalanine or tryptophan closes the CDR3, a read error is the likely cause. The rearrangement uses TRBV11-2 and TRBJ1-6; D remains unclear. The CDR3 has 13 amino acids. Germline V gives CDR1 SGHAT, CDR2 FQNNGV. The DNA for the CDR3 is TGTGCCAGTAGCTCCGACTGGGTTTCACCCCTCCACTTA. Protein sequence: CASSSDWVSPLHL.

This clonotype was recorded once. This chain links TRBV12-3 or TRBV12-4 with TRBJ2-5; tentatively, D is TRBD1 (5 bases). V lost 10 bases and J lost 0, with 18 bases in between. This CDR3 has 15 amino acids. CDR3 sequence reads: CAISNEGVNQETQYF. CDR3 nucleotides: TGTGCCATCTCTAACGAAGGGGTCAACCAAGAGACCCAGTACTTC.

Comment on this clonotype: One junction end disagrees with the germline gene, perhaps due to a read error. The rearrangement uses TRBV6-1 and TRBJ2-1; 9 nucleotides match TRBD1. Germline lookup yields CDR1 MNHNS and CDR2 SASEGT. The CDR3 has 15 amino acids. CDR3 amino acids: CDSSETGGMYNEQFF. The DNA of the CDR3 is TGTGACAGCAGTGAGACAGGGGGTATGTATAATGAGCAGTTCTTC.

Comment on this clonotype: This CDR3 is missing its conserved last phenylalanine or tryptophan, likely due to a read error. The chain combines TRBV12-3 or TRBV12-4 with TRBJ2-5; possible D gene TRBD1, 6 bases. This CDR3 has 13 amino acids. Trimming pared 11 bases from V and 5 bases from J, leaving 18 bases between. The DNA for the CDR3 is TGTGCCGACAGTTTGGTGCAGGGGGAGACCCAGTACATC. Its translation is CADSLVQGETQYI.